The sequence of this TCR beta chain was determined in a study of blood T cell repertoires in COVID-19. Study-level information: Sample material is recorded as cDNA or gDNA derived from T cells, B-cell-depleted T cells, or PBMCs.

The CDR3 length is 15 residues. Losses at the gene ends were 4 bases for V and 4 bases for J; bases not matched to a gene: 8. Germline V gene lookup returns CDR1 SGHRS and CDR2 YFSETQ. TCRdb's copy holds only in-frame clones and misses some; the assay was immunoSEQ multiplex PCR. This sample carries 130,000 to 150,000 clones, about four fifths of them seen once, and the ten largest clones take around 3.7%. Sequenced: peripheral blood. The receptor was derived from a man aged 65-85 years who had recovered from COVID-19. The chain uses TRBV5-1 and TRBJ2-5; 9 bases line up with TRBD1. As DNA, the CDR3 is TGCGCCAGCAGCGTCCAGGGACAGGGATCAGAGACCCAGTACTTC. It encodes CASSVQGQGSETQYF.